These T cell receptor beta chains were read from a single sample in a study of blood T cells in healthy people across ages. TCRdb called the 5' RACE reads again in MiXCR, with one record for every CDR3 protein. The top ten clones hold around 15% of a sample with 800,000 to 1,000,000 distinct CDR3 sequences, 45% to 50% of them seen once. Sequencing used blood. The receptors stem from a man aged 25-45 years in good health. Both conserved end residues are part of each CDR3. D genes are given only for firm matches. The listing skips clone size in some rows; elsewhere it reads once, few, many or a size class.

V gene: TRBV5-6; clone size: .; J gene: TRBJ2-7; D gene: .; CDR3 protein: CASSWRVSGSYEQYF; CDR3 DNA: TGTGCCAGCAGCTGGAGGGTGAGTGGCTCCTACGAGCAGTACTTC
V gene: TRBV5-1; clone size: .; J gene: TRBJ2-7; D gene: .; CDR3 protein: CASSEPTTSYEQYF; CDR3 DNA: TGCGCCAGCAGCGAACCGACGACTAGCTACGAGCAGTACTTC
V gene: TRBV12-5; clone size: .; J gene: TRBJ1-1; D gene: TRBD1; CDR3 protein: CASGPGQGEGTEAFF; CDR3 DNA: TGTGCTAGTGGTCCCGGACAGGGTGAAGGTACTGAAGCTTTCTTT
V gene: TRBV15; clone size: .; J gene: TRBJ2-7; D gene: .; CDR3 protein: CATSTQDYEQYF; CDR3 DNA: TGTGCCACCAGCACCCAAGATTACGAGCAGTACTTC
V gene: TRBV27; clone size: few; J gene: TRBJ1-6; D gene: TRBD1; CDR3 protein: CASSRDRGVGSPLHF; CDR3 DNA: TGTGCCAGCAGTCGGGACAGGGGGGTTGGTTCACCCCTCCACTTT
V gene: TRBV20-1; clone size: few; J gene: TRBJ2-5; D gene: TRBD2; CDR3 protein: CSASGLAANQETQYF; CDR3 DNA: TGCAGTGCTAGCGGACTAGCGGCGAACCAAGAGACCCAGTACTTC
V gene: TRBV30; clone size: .; J gene: TRBJ2-3; D gene: TRBD2; CDR3 protein: CASDPSGSPDTQYF; CDR3 DNA: TGTGCCTCGGACCCTAGCGGGAGCCCAGATACGCAGTATTTT
V gene: TRBV7-9; clone size: .; J gene: TRBJ1-5; D gene: .; CDR3 protein: CASSLGGESQPQHF; CDR3 DNA: TGTGCCAGCAGCTTAGGAGGGGAAAGTCAGCCCCAGCATTTT
V gene: TRBV4-3; clone size: once; J gene: TRBJ1-2; D gene: .; CDR3 protein: CASSQDHSGIGYTF; CDR3 DNA: TGCGCCAGCAGCCAAGATCACTCGGGGATTGGCTACACCTTC
V gene: TRBV3-1; clone size: .; J gene: TRBJ2-7; D gene: TRBD2; CDR3 protein: CASSQTGTGGYEQYF; CDR3 DNA: TGTGCCAGCAGCCAGACCGGGACGGGAGGCTACGAGCAGTACTTC
V gene: TRBV7-8; clone size: .; J gene: TRBJ2-7; D gene: TRBD1; CDR3 protein: CASSSMTGQGIYEQYF; CDR3 DNA: TGTGCCAGCAGCTCAATGACGGGACAGGGGATCTACGAGCAGTACTTC
V gene: TRBV3-1; clone size: .; J gene: TRBJ2-1; D gene: TRBD2; CDR3 protein: CASSPRTSGAFYNEQFF; CDR3 DNA: TGTGCCAGCAGCCCCAGGACTAGCGGGGCGTTTTACAATGAGCAGTTCTTC
V gene: TRBV19; clone size: once; J gene: TRBJ2-5; D gene: TRBD1; CDR3 protein: CASRRRTGQETQYF; CDR3 DNA: TGTGCCAGTAGAAGGAGGACAGGACAAGAGACCCAGTACTTC
V gene: TRBV5-1; clone size: .; J gene: TRBJ1-2; D gene: .; CDR3 protein: CASSPPNDYGYTF; CDR3 DNA: TGCGCCAGCAGCCCCCCAAATGACTATGGCTACACCTTC
V gene: TRBV3-1; clone size: .; J gene: TRBJ2-7; D gene: .; CDR3 protein: CASSQDAVSYEQYF; CDR3 DNA: TGTGCCAGCAGCCAAGATGCTGTCTCCTACGAGCAGTACTTC
V gene: TRBV7-2; clone size: .; J gene: TRBJ2-7; D gene: .; CDR3 protein: CASSLTLVEQYF; CDR3 DNA: TGTGCCAGCAGCTTAACCCTGGTCGAGCAGTACTTC
V gene: TRBV9; clone size: .; J gene: TRBJ2-7; D gene: TRBD1; CDR3 protein: CASSPRDRGSFYEQYF; CDR3 DNA: TGTGCCAGCAGCCCCCGAGACAGGGGGTCTTTCTACGAGCAGTACTTC
V gene: TRBV5-1; clone size: few; J gene: TRBJ1-5; D gene: .; CDR3 protein: CASSSDIGDSNQPQHF; CDR3 DNA: TGCGCCAGCAGCTCTGATATCGGGGATAGCAATCAGCCCCAGCATTTT
V gene: TRBV7-9; clone size: .; J gene: TRBJ2-6; D gene: .; CDR3 protein: CASSLSPSLGANVLTF; CDR3 DNA: TGTGCCAGCAGCTTATCGCCGTCTCTTGGGGCCAACGTCCTGACTTTC
V gene: TRBV2; clone size: .; J gene: TRBJ2-1; D gene: TRBD2; CDR3 protein: CASSEVTGGAYNEQFF; CDR3 DNA: TGTGCCAGCAGTGAGGTGACCGGGGGGGCGTACAATGAGCAGTTCTTC
V gene: TRBV6-5; clone size: .; J gene: TRBJ1-1; D gene: .; CDR3 protein: CASRGLSTEAFF; CDR3 DNA: TGTGCCAGCCGGGGGCTAAGCACTGAAGCTTTCTTT
V gene: TRBV20-1; clone size: .; J gene: TRBJ2-5; D gene: .; CDR3 protein: CSARELGSQETQYF; CDR3 DNA: TGCAGTGCTAGGGAACTTGGGAGCCAAGAGACCCAGTACTTC
V gene: TRBV7-9; clone size: many; J gene: TRBJ2-6; D gene: .; CDR3 protein: CASRPRFGTNYSNVLTF; CDR3 DNA: TGTGCCAGCAGGCCCAGATTCGGGACCAACTACTCCAACGTCCTGACTTTC
V gene: TRBV16; clone size: .; J gene: TRBJ1-1; D gene: .; CDR3 protein: CASSQSGSPGGNTEAFF; CDR3 DNA: TGTGCCAGCAGCCAATCCGGCAGCCCGGGGGGGAACACTGAAGCTTTCTTT
V gene: TRBV27; clone size: .; J gene: TRBJ2-7; D gene: .; CDR3 protein: CASTAAGTRSEGKQYF; CDR3 DNA: TGTGCCAGCACCGCCGCCGGGACAAGAAGTGAGGGCAAGCAGTACTTC
V gene: TRBV6-1; clone size: .; J gene: TRBJ2-7; D gene: TRBD1; CDR3 protein: CASSEEGQGSYEQYF; CDR3 DNA: TGTGCCAGCAGTGAAGAGGGACAGGGCTCCTACGAGCAGTACTTC
V gene: TRBV6-6; clone size: once; J gene: TRBJ2-2; D gene: .; CDR3 protein: CASSYGGGHTGELFF; CDR3 DNA: TGTGCCAGCAGTTACGGGGGCGGGCATACCGGGGAGCTGTTTTTT
V gene: TRBV6-2/TRBV6-3; clone size: .; J gene: TRBJ2-3; D gene: .; CDR3 protein: CASSYRRGGGDTQYF; CDR3 DNA: TGTGCCAGCAGTTATAGGAGAGGCGGTGGGGATACGCAGTATTTT
V gene: TRBV20-1; clone size: few; J gene: TRBJ2-1; D gene: .; CDR3 protein: CSARDRTASPSGFF; CDR3 DNA: TGCAGTGCTAGAGATCGTACAGCTTCCCCCTCGGGGTTCTTC
V gene: TRBV20-1; clone size: .; J gene: TRBJ1-1; D gene: TRBD1; CDR3 protein: CSARQGSSGAEAFF; CDR3 DNA: TGCAGTGCCCGACAGGGATCCTCTGGCGCTGAAGCTTTCTTT
V gene: TRBV5-1; clone size: few; J gene: TRBJ1-2; D gene: .; CDR3 protein: CASSLPTNYGYTF; CDR3 DNA: TGCGCCAGCAGCTTGCCCACTAACTATGGCTACACCTTC
V gene: TRBV2; clone size: few; J gene: TRBJ2-7; D gene: TRBD1; CDR3 protein: CASSDRASSSYEQYF; CDR3 DNA: TGTGCCAGCAGCGACAGGGCCTCGAGCTCCTACGAGCAGTACTTC
V gene: TRBV12-3/TRBV12-4; clone size: .; J gene: TRBJ2-3; D gene: TRBD2; CDR3 protein: CASSLAGTSGRRSTDTQYF; CDR3 DNA: TGTGCCAGCAGTTTAGCGGGGACTAGCGGGCGGCGGAGCACAGATACGCAGTATTTT
V gene: TRBV12-3/TRBV12-4; clone size: .; J gene: TRBJ1-5; D gene: .; CDR3 protein: CASRGTSASNQPQHF; CDR3 DNA: TGTGCCAGCAGGGGGACGTCCGCCTCAAATCAGCCCCAGCATTTT
V gene: TRBV9; clone size: many; J gene: TRBJ2-5; D gene: .; CDR3 protein: CASSVGQKETQYF; CDR3 DNA: TGTGCCAGCAGTGTAGGACAGAAAGAGACCCAGTACTTC
V gene: TRBV12-3/TRBV12-4; clone size: .; J gene: TRBJ2-2; D gene: .; CDR3 protein: CASSLLNGELFF; CDR3 DNA: TGTGCCAGCAGTCTTCTTAACGGGGAGCTGTTTTTT
V gene: TRBV28; clone size: once; J gene: TRBJ1-5; D gene: TRBD1; CDR3 protein: CASSRQGGGNQPQHF; CDR3 DNA: TGTGCCAGCAGTCGACAGGGAGGAGGGAATCAGCCCCAGCATTTT
V gene: TRBV20-1; clone size: .; J gene: TRBJ1-1; D gene: .; CDR3 protein: CSASPIDGSPSNTEAFF; CDR3 DNA: TGCAGTGCTAGTCCCATCGACGGGTCCCCGTCGAACACTGAAGCTTTCTTT
V gene: TRBV6-2/TRBV6-3; clone size: .; J gene: TRBJ1-2; D gene: TRBD1; CDR3 protein: CASSSSGGSPYGYTF; CDR3 DNA: TGTGCCAGCAGCAGCTCAGGGGGATCCCCCTACGGCTACACCTTC
V gene: TRBV11-2; clone size: .; J gene: TRBJ1-4; D gene: .; CDR3 protein: CASSLSPKKLFF; CDR3 DNA: TGTGCCAGCAGCCTTAGCCCGAAAAAACTGTTTTTT
V gene: TRBV7-9; clone size: .; J gene: TRBJ1-6; D gene: .; CDR3 protein: CASSSVVDNSPLHF; CDR3 DNA: TGTGCCAGCAGCTCGGTTGTGGATAATTCACCCCTCCACTTT
V gene: TRBV6-1; clone size: .; J gene: TRBJ1-1; D gene: TRBD1; CDR3 protein: CASEGITGGAEAFF; CDR3 DNA: TGTGCCAGCGAGGGCATAACAGGGGGAGCTGAAGCTTTCTTT
V gene: TRBV29-1; clone size: .; J gene: TRBJ2-7; D gene: .; CDR3 protein: CSVIESTEQYF; CDR3 DNA: TGCAGCGTGATTGAGTCTACGGAGCAGTACTTC
V gene: TRBV10-3; clone size: .; J gene: TRBJ2-6; D gene: TRBD1; CDR3 protein: CAISTGTGVSGANVLTF; CDR3 DNA: TGTGCCATCAGTACCGGGACAGGGGTCTCTGGGGCCAACGTCCTGACTTTC
V gene: TRBV4-1; clone size: few; J gene: TRBJ2-3; D gene: TRBD2; CDR3 protein: CASSQDIAGADTQYF; CDR3 DNA: TGCGCCAGCAGCCAAGATATAGCGGGGGCAGATACGCAGTATTTT
V gene: TRBV21-1; clone size: few; J gene: TRBJ2-3; D gene: .; CDR3 protein: CASSKYPSGGAGDTQYF; CDR3 DNA: TGTGCCAGCAGCAAATATCCTAGCGGGGGGGCAGGAGATACGCAGTATTTT
V gene: TRBV4-3; clone size: .; J gene: TRBJ1-6; D gene: TRBD1; CDR3 protein: CASSQGDRVKSPLHF; CDR3 DNA: TGCGCCAGCAGCCAAGGGGACAGGGTTAAGTCACCCCTCCACTTT
V gene: TRBV5-1; clone size: .; J gene: TRBJ2-7; D gene: .; CDR3 protein: CASSLQGILYEQYF; CDR3 DNA: TGCGCCAGCAGCTTACAGGGAATTTTATACGAGCAGTACTTC
V gene: TRBV7-9; clone size: .; J gene: TRBJ2-7; D gene: TRBD2; CDR3 protein: CASSTGTRNSYEQYF; CDR3 DNA: TGTGCCAGCAGCACCGGGACTAGGAATTCCTACGAGCAGTACTTC
V gene: TRBV14; clone size: few; J gene: TRBJ2-3; D gene: TRBD2; CDR3 protein: CASSHLKTRTSGGTDTQYF; CDR3 DNA: TGTGCCAGCAGCCATTTAAAAACTAGGACTAGCGGGGGGACGGATACGCAGTATTTT
V gene: TRBV4-2; clone size: few; J gene: TRBJ2-3; D gene: TRBD2; CDR3 protein: CASSQAPSGGDKQIPYTQYF; CDR3 DNA: TGTGCCAGCAGCCAAGCCCCTAGCGGGGGGGACAAACAGATACCGTATACGCAGTATTTT